Below are 20 T cell receptor beta chains sequenced from a single sample in a study of identical twins. One entry per CDR3 protein results from TCRdb running MiXCR on the 5' RACE reads. The sample has 500,000 or so distinct CDR3 sequences, roughly an eighth seen once. These same data were also listed under a study on yellow fever vaccine responses in identical twins.

The sample taken for sequencing was CD4+ T cells sorted from blood. These receptors were collected from a woman aged 18-35 years in good health.

CDR3 DNA sequence: TGCAGTGCTAGACCAGACAGTTTCAATGAAAAACTGTTTTTT. Protein product: CSARPDSFNEKLFF. The rearrangement joins TRBV20-1 to TRBJ1-4; D is possibly TRBD1 (5 bases). The CDR3 runs 14 residues. In germline, CDR1 is DFQATT, CDR2 SNEGSKA (reference sequence). V was trimmed by 2 bases and J by 5 bases, leaving 12 bases between them.

This clonotype was seen more than once but under ten times. The rearrangement uses TRBV6-5 and TRBJ2-7; 12 bases are shared with TRBD2. Trimming cost V 0 bases and J 3 bases; bases outside gene matches: 6. Germline loops: CDR1 MNHEY, CDR2 SVGAGI. This CDR3 has 17 residues. CDR3 nucleotides: TGTGCCAGCAGTTACTCTTTTGGACTAGCGGGGATCTACGAGCAGTACTTC. It translates to CASSYSFGLAGIYEQYF.

The V gene is TRBV28, the J gene TRBJ1-2; D may be TRBD1 (5 bases). The CDR3 extends over 14 amino acids. V gave up 7 bases and J gave up 3 bases, with 15 bases separating them. From germline, CDR1 is MDHEN and CDR2 SYDVKM. The CDR3 region is CASMKRGPYYGYTF. The CDR3, as DNA: TGTGCCAGCATGAAAAGGGGACCTTACTATGGCTACACCTTC.

J is TRBJ1-1 and V is TRBV5-1, with D unclear. The CDR3 is made up of 16 amino acids. Germline V gene sequence: CDR1 SGHRS, CDR2 YFSETQ. V dropped 3 bases and J dropped 1 base, with 16 bases sitting between them. The CDR3 DNA follows: TGCGCCAGCAGCTCCCACCCAAATGTGAAGAACACTGAAGCTTTCTTT. Residues: CASSSHPNVKNTEAFF.

In nucleotides, the CDR3 is TGTGCCAGCAGTTCCCAGACGGAAGAGCGATACTTC. Its translation is CASSSQTEERYF. The V and J genes are TRBV6-2 or TRBV6-3 and TRBJ2-7; no firm D call. This CDR3 is built from 12 residues. From germline, CDR1 is MNHEY and CDR2 SVGEGT. V gave up 4 bases and J gave up 13 bases, with 17 bases separating them.

The chain is built from TRBV7-2 and TRBJ2-7, with TRBD2 matching over 10 bases. Looked up from germline, CDR1 is SGHTA and CDR2 is FQGNSA. J lost 6 bases, V lost 5 bases, and 10 bases had no gene match. CDR3 length equals 15 residues. CDR3 region: CASSVGLAGAGEQYF. The CDR3 DNA follows: TGTGCCAGCAGCGTTGGTCTAGCGGGAGCTGGCGAGCAGTACTTC.

V gene TRBV27 combines with J gene TRBJ2-5; TRBD2 agrees at 7 bases. After removal of 2 bases from V and 4 bases from J, the junction contained 7 bases not matched to a gene. From germline, CDR1 is MNHEY and CDR2 SMNVEV (reference sequence). This CDR3 has 15 residues. The CDR3 nucleotides are TGTGCCAGCAGTTTAGGGGAGGGGAGAGGAGAGACCCAGTACTTC. It yields the protein CASSLGEGRGETQYF.

This clonotype occurred a few times. The chain combines TRBV9 with TRBJ2-1; TRBD1 might be the D (5 bases). The CDR3 runs to 13 residues. V lost 6 bases, J lost 10 bases, and 17 bases lay in between. Germline V gives CDR1 SGDLS, CDR2 YYNGEE. The CDR3 DNA reads as TGTGCCAGCACCTTCCCAGGGTACATGGAGCAGTTCTTC. Its protein product is CASTFPGYMEQFF.

In its sample, this clonotype was seen a few times. The junction and the germline gene differ at one end; a read error may be behind it. The chain links TRBV14 to TRBJ1-1, with D possibly TRBD1 on 5 matching bases. The CDR3 is made up of 11 amino acids. CDR1 and CDR2 from the germline V gene are SGHDN and FVKESK. CDR3 sequence: CASSQMRQFTF. Written as DNA, the CDR3 is TGTGCCAGCAGCCAAATGAGACAGTTTACCTTT.

The genes are TRBV29-1 and TRBJ2-2; no clear D. The CDR3 consists of 11 residues. CDR1 SQVTM and CDR2 ANQGSEA come from the germline V gene. Trimming removed 4 bases at V and 6 bases at J, with 6 bases between. CDR3 amino acids: CSVGGPGELFF. The CDR3 coding sequence is TGCAGCGTTGGGGGTCCCGGGGAGCTGTTTTTT.

The chain carries TRBV28 and TRBJ2-5; D unresolved. Trimming removed 5 bases at V and 5 bases at J, with 15 bases between. The length of the CDR3 is 14 residues. Germline CDR1 reads MDHEN; CDR2 reads SYDVKM. DNA for the CDR3: TGTGCCAGCAGTCCCGTACCGAGAAGGGAGACCCAGTACTTC. Translation gives CASSPVPRRETQYF. Variable domain in full (rest from reference TRBV28 and TRBJ2-5): DVKVTQSSRYLVKRTGEKVFLECVQDMDHENMFWYRQDPGLGLRLIYFSYDVKMKEKGDIPEGYSVSREKKERFSLILESASTNQTSMYLCASSPVPRRETQYFGPGTRLLVL.

The rearrangement links TRBV15 to TRBJ2-7; D gene unclear. V lost 4 bases and J lost 7, with 14 bases in between. CDR1 LNHNV and CDR2 YYDKDF come from the germline V gene (reference sequence). The CDR3 is made up of 13 amino acids. CDR3 DNA: TGTGCCACCAGCATGGATTACATGGGGGAGCAGTACTTC. This encodes CATSMDYMGEQYF. Full variable domain (outside the CDR3, taken from reference TRBV15 and TRBJ2-7): DAMVIQNPRYQVTQFGKPVTLSCSQTLNHNVMYWYQQKSSQAPKLLFHYYDKDFNNEADTPDNFQSRRPNTSFCFLDIRSPGLGDTAMYLCATSMDYMGEQYFGPGTRLTVT.

This clonotype was found once. The rearrangement uses TRBV3-1 and TRBJ2-7, with TRBD1 as a possible D gene (6 bases). CDR1 and CDR2 (germline): LGHDT, YNNKEL (reference sequence). The CDR3 contains 13 residues. V was trimmed by 10 bases and J by 7 bases, leaving 20 bases between them. The CDR3 nucleotides read TGTGCCACCAAGAATAGGGGGTTCGAGGAGCAGTACTTC. Protein: CATKNRGFEEQYF.

The gene calls are TRBV30 and TRBJ2-7, with 11 positions matching TRBD2. The CDR3 is made up of 14 amino acids. V gave up 5 bases and J gave up 5 bases; unmatched junction bases: 8. The V gene's germline CDR1 is GTSNPN and CDR2 SVGIG (reference sequence). The CDR3 sequence: CAWDVAGGRNEQYF. The CDR3, as DNA: TGTGCCTGGGATGTAGCGGGAGGGAGGAACGAGCAGTACTTC.

This clonotype was recorded a few times. This chain links TRBV10-3 with TRBJ2-1, with D tentatively TRBD1 (6 bases). V shed 0 bases and J shed 7 bases, with 10 bases lying between them. Germline values: CDR1 ENHRY, CDR2 SYGVKD. The CDR3 runs 14 residues. The CDR3 coding sequence is TGTGCCATCAGTGAGTCGTCGGACAGTAATGAGCAGTTCTTC. Residues: CAISESSDSNEQFF.

This clonotype occurred a few times. This chain links TRBV9 with TRBJ2-1; 14 bases map to TRBD2. The CDR3 length is 19 residues. V shed 4 bases and J 0 bases; nucleotides not matched to a gene: 9. Germline V lookup: CDR1 SGDLS, CDR2 YYNGEE. The CDR3 region has the DNA TGTGCCAGCAGCCTCCGGGGGACTAGCGGGGGTCACTCCTACAATGAGCAGTTCTTC. Its protein is CASSLRGTSGGHSYNEQFF.

The CDR3 nucleotides read TGTGCCAGCAGTGACGAACTAGGAGTTCCCCAGAACACCGGGGAGCTGTTTTTT. Its protein product is CASSDELGVPQNTGELFF. The rearrangement uses TRBV6-4 and TRBJ2-2; D is perhaps TRBD2 (5 bases). Germline CDR1 reads MRHNA; CDR2 reads SNTAGT. CDR3 length equals 18 residues. Trimming stripped 2 bases from V and 1 base from J, with 17 bases between.

The chain employs TRBV20-1 and TRBJ1-1; D might be TRBD1 (5 bases). Germline V lookup: CDR1 DFQATT, CDR2 SNEGSKA (reference sequence). The CDR3 is made up of 13 amino acids. The ends were cut back, 6 bases at V and 5 bases at J, with 16 bases in the middle. CDR3 DNA: TGCAGTGCCCCGGGGGGTTCGGGGACTGAAGCTTTCTTT. Translating it yields CSAPGGSGTEAFF.

The V call is TRBV9, the J call TRBJ2-7, with a possible D match to TRBD2 (6 bases). CDR3 length equals 15 residues. The V and J ends lost 0 bases and 3 bases respectively, with 13 bases between them. Germline V gene data show CDR1 as SGDLS and CDR2 as YYNGEE. CDR3 nucleotides: TGTGCCAGCAGCGTAGGGGACTTAACTCACTACGAGCAGTACTTC. It translates to CASSVGDLTHYEQYF.

This clonotype was observed a handful of times. This CDR3 is CASSLAALAGIVHEQYF. The DNA of the CDR3 is TGTGCCAGCAGCTTAGCAGCGCTAGCGGGGATTGTCCACGAGCAGTACTTC. The chain couples TRBV11-2 to TRBJ2-7; 9 nucleotides align to TRBD2. Germline CDR1 reads SGHAT; CDR2 reads FQNNGV. V shed 1 base and J 5 bases; nucleotides not matched to a gene: 12. The CDR3 is made up of 17 amino acids.